This entry describes one T cell receptor beta chain. The antigen remains undetermined. Different DNA sequences within this sample yield the same CDR3. The sample's time point: blood 2 weeks post-SBRT. Documented treatment: 15 Gy SBRT to primary tumor, nephrectomy 4 weeks later. The tumor was a clear cell renal cell carcinoma. The CDR3 has 14 amino acids. From germline, CDR1 is SGHTA and CDR2 FQGNSA. Trimming shortened V by 1 base and J by 4 bases, and 7 bases separated the two germline ends. TCRdb's copy holds only in-frame clones and misses some; the assay was immunoSEQ multiplex PCR. The sample lists 120,000 or so clones; 75% to 85% were seen once. These data come from a study of radiation and T cells in renal cell carcinoma. For the study at large: Nephrectomy followed 15 Gy stereotactic body radiation by 4 weeks. General observations from the study: In blood, top tumor clones expanded by 2 weeks, shrinking by 4.

The V call is TRBV7-2, the J call TRBJ1-4; a possible D gene is TRBD1 (5 bases). Sequenced here: blood, sampled from a patient whose treatment included radiotherapy and nephrectomy. This clonotype originated in a woman aged 55 to 70 with renal cell carcinoma. This chain's CDR3 is CASSLGGYNEKLFF. CDR3 DNA: TGTGCCAGCAGCTTAGGGGGGTATAATGAAAAACTGTTTTTT.